The TCR beta chain described here comes from a study of tumor-infiltrating lymphocytes in primary liver carcinoma. Study-level background: Participating patients were men and women between 30 and 69 years old.

DNA and RNA were both co-extracted from approximately 20-30 mg of bulk tissue that had not been sorted. Those sampled were patients whose primary liver carcinoma was treated by surgical resection. As for this clonotype: Its antigen is still unknown.

The CDR3 extends over 13 amino acids. Deletions cut 10 bases from V and 6 bases from J, with 18 bases between. The germline V gene has CDR1 MNHNY and CDR2 SVGAGI (reference sequence). A primer matching the constant region was used to make TCR beta cDNA from about 500 ng of total RNA. The TCR beta library was amplified through three nested multiplex PCR rounds in a modified ARM-PCR procedure. For approximately 11 cycles apiece, the opening two PCR rounds ran with TRBV1-TRBV30 forward primers and a C-beta reverse primer. TCRdb analysed the multiplex PCR reads with MiXCR anew, one entry per CDR3 protein. The data hold some 40,000 distinct CDR3 sequences, with roughly 80% observed a single time. Whole-study findings and limits: Pairs of tumor regions overlapped more than tumor-adjacent and tumor-blood pairs did. A significantly higher top-250-clone fraction was found in tumors than in blood (p = 0.039).

The rearrangement links TRBV6-6 to TRBJ1-2; the D gene is possibly TRBD1 (6 bases). The sample taken for sequencing was tumor-adjacent normal liver tissue. This TCR was sampled from a man aged 35 to 55 with primary liver carcinoma and hepatitis B virus infection. CDR3 protein: CATIMGHSNGYTF. CDR3 DNA sequence: TGTGCCACCATAATGGGACATTCAAATGGCTACACCTTC.